One sample yielded the 5 T cell receptor beta chains listed below, sequenced in a study of T-cell reconstitution after alpha-beta-depleted transplantation in children. Unique molecular identifiers tagged the TCRbeta library. TCRdb re-called the PCR reads through MiXCR, storing one row per CDR3 protein. The sample yields around 110,000 distinct CDR3 sequences, about a tenth seen once. The input for sequencing was PBMCs, taken before TCRalphabeta/CD19-depleted stem cell transplant. These receptors were obtained from a boy aged 2-15 years with acute lymphoblastic leukemia, due to receive a stem cell transplant.

V is TRBV7-2 and J is TRBJ2-1, with 11 positions matching TRBD2. Germline CDR1 and CDR2: SGHTA and FQGNSA. The J segment lost 5 bases and the V segment lost 0 bases, leaving 0 bases of the junction unmatched. The CDR3 consists of 15 residues. CDR3 coding DNA: TGTGCCAGCAGCTTAGCTAGCGGGAGGGACAATGAGCAGTTCTTC. This translates into CASSLASGRDNEQFF.

The chain employs TRBV25-1 and TRBJ1-2, with a possible D match to TRBD1 (6 bases). This CDR3 comprises 14 residues. V was cut by 3 bases and J by 2 bases, with 10 bases left in between. Germline V gene sequence: CDR1 MGHDK, CDR2 SYGVNS. For the CDR3, the DNA is TGTGCCAGCAGTGACCTACAGGGAAACTATGGCTACACCTTC. Translating gives CASSDLQGNYGYTF.

There are many counts of this clonotype. In DNA, the CDR3 is TGCGCCAGCAGCTTGGAGTTCGGCGGGGCCGAGCAGTTCTTC. It specifies CASSLEFGGAEQFF. The V gene is TRBV5-1, the J gene TRBJ2-1; a weak D match, TRBD2 (6 bases). V lost 0 bases to trimming and J lost 10 bases, with 14 bases between them. The CDR3 is made up of 14 amino acids. The germline V gene encodes CDR1 SGHRS and CDR2 YFSETQ.

The genes are TRBV5-1 and TRBJ2-3; possible D gene TRBD2, 6 bases. V shed 4 bases and J shed 2 bases, with 20 bases lying between them. In germline, CDR1 is SGHRS, CDR2 YFSETQ. This CDR3 has 17 amino acids. CDR3 nucleotide sequence: TGCGCCAGCAGCACCACCGGTGGACTAAAGAACACAGATACGCAGTATTTT. It specifies CASSTTGGLKNTDTQYF.

In regard to this clonotype: With a much larger clone just one base away, this may be a read error. The chain employs TRBV12-3 or TRBV12-4 and TRBJ2-3; no firm D call. This CDR3 is built from 16 residues. Trimming pared 3 bases from V and 1 base from J, leaving 14 bases between. The CDR3, as DNA: TGTGCCAGCAGTTTTATATGGGGTACCCGCACAGATACGCAGTATTTT. Translated: CASSFIWGTRTDTQYF.